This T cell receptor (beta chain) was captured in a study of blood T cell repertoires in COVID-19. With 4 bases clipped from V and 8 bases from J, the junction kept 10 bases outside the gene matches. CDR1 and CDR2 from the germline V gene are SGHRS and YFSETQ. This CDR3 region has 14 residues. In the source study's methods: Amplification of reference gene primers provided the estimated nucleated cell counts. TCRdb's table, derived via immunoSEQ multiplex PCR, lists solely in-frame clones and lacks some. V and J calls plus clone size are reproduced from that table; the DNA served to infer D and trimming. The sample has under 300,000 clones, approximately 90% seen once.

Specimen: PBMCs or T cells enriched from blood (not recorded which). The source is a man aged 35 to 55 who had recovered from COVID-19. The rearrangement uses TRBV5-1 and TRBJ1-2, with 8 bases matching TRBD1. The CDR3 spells CASSAGQGAQGYTF. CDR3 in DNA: TGCGCCAGCAGCGCCGGACAGGGCGCCCAAGGCTACACCTTC.